Listed here are 6 T cell receptor beta chains from one sample, sequenced in a study of shared clonotypes between healthy human individuals. Only in-frame clones appear in the TCRdb table, and some are missing; sequencing was by immunoSEQ multiplex PCR. The sample lists some 490,000 clones, around 80% occurring once. Sequencing used PBMCs. The receptors come from a middle-aged woman in good health. Some clones in this sample may be carry-over from other donors' samples.

The V and J genes are TRBV4-1 and TRBJ2-7; D is perhaps TRBD2 (5 bases). CDR3 length: 14 residues. Germline CDR1 is MGHRA and CDR2 is YSYEKL. Trimming stripped 3 bases from V and 4 bases from J, with 13 bases between. DNA of the CDR3: TGCGCCAGCAGCCATCCCGGGATCTCTTACGAGCAGTACTTC. This gives the protein CASSHPGISYEQYF.

The V gene is TRBV7-9, the J gene TRBJ2-3; no clear D gene. This CDR3 is built from 14 residues. Per the germline V gene, CDR1 is SEHNR and CDR2 is FQNEAQ (reference sequence). The V gene lost 1 base and the J gene lost 2 bases, with 7 bases spanning the gap. The CDR3 region has the DNA TGTGCCAGCAGCTTAGACGCCACCACAGATACGCAGTATTTT. Its protein is CASSLDATTDTQYF.

Turning to this clone: The same CDR3 also results from other DNA sequences found in this sample. The V gene is TRBV5-1, the J gene TRBJ2-5; possible D gene TRBD1, 5 bases. The CDR3 sequence is 16 residues long. V was cut by 0 bases and J by 1 base, with 13 bases left in between. CDR1 is SGHRS, CDR2 YFSETQ, per germline. The CDR3 is CASSLGPSGAQETQYF. The CDR3 DNA reads as TGCGCCAGCAGCTTGGGACCTAGTGGGGCCCAAGAGACCCAGTACTTC.

Comment on this clone: A clone one base away is much larger, so this may be a read error. The CDR3 does not end in the conserved phenylalanine or tryptophan, so this is likely a read error. J is TRBJ2-7 and V is TRBV7-8, with D unresolved. CDR1 is SGHVS and CDR2 is FQNEAQ in the germline V gene. Trimming pared 1 base from V and 1 base from J, leaving 11 bases between. The CDR3 length is 15 residues. CDR3 sequence (DNA): TGTGCCAGCAGCTTAGGCGCCCAGACGTCCTACGAGCAGTACTCC. Its translation is CASSLGAQTSYEQYS.

The chain has TRBV29-1 and TRBJ1-2; 8 positions agree with TRBD1. This CDR3 is built from 13 residues. CDR1 and CDR2 (germline): SQVTM, ANQGSEA. V was clipped by 4 bases and J by 3 bases; unmatched bases: 4. DNA for the CDR3: TGCAGCGTTGGGACAGGGAGGGACTATGGCTACACCTTC. Amino acid sequence: CSVGTGRDYGYTF.

This chain uses TRBV7-8 with TRBJ1-3; D not resolved. Germline V lookup: CDR1 SGHVS, CDR2 FQNEAQ. The CDR3 is made up of 15 amino acids. V shed 5 bases and J shed 3 bases, with 14 bases lying between them. The CDR3, as DNA: TGTGCCAGCAGCCCCCGGCGGGTGGGTGGAAACACCATATATTTT. It translates to CASSPRRVGGNTIYF.